This TCR beta chain came from a study of T cells in Graves' hyperthyroidism and ophthalmopathy. Patients counted as stable if ophthalmopathy did not develop within 18 months. Over 9 ml of fresh peripheral blood supplied the PBMCs. Amplification targeted TCR beta CDR3 regions from RNA transcripts. The HTBI primer set drove a first-round RT-PCR of the TCR CDR3. TCRdb used MiXCR to reprocess the multiplex PCR reads, holding one entry per CDR3 protein. The profile covers some 800,000 distinct CDR3 sequences, with 38% appearing a single time and about 8.9% taken by the ten largest. This CDR3 is built from 15 residues. The junction had 11 bases not matched to a gene; V was cut back by 8 bases and J by 1 base. Germline V gene sequence: CDR1 SQVTM, CDR2 ANQGSEA. General study points: Separating ophthalmopathy from stable hyperthyroidism was achieved by a 13 V-J model. Ophthalmopathy onset followed model prediction by a median approximately six months.

To note about this clonotype: The target antigen is unknown. This could be a read error, since a much larger clone is one nucleotide away.

This clonotype originated in a man aged 18-30 years with Graves' hyperthyroidism. The gene calls are TRBV29-1 and TRBJ2-5; 9 positions match TRBD1. Input material: blood. CDR3 amino acids: CSTGWGTGRQETQYF. The CDR3 DNA sequence: TGCAGCACGGGATGGGGGACAGGGCGCCAAGAGACCCAGTACTTC. Variable domain in full (rest from reference TRBV29-1 and TRBJ2-5): SAVISQKPSRDICQRGTSLTIQCQVDSQVTMMFWYRQQPGQSLTLIATANQGSEATYESGFVIDKFPISRPNLTFSTLTVSNMSPEDSSIYLCSTGWGTGRQETQYFGPGTRLLVL.